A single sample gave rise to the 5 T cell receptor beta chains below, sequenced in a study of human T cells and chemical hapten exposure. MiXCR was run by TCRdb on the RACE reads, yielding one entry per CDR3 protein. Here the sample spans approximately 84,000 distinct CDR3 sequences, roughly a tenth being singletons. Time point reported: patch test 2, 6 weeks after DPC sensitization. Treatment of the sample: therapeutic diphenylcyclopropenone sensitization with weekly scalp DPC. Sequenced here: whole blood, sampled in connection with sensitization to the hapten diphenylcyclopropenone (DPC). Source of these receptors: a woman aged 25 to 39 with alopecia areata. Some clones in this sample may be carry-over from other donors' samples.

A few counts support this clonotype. The CDR3 loop reads CSVDTQETQYF. The CDR3 DNA reads TGCAGCGTTGACACTCAAGAGACCCAGTACTTC. The V and J genes are TRBV29-1 and TRBJ2-5; D gene ambiguous. Germline V CDR1 and CDR2: SQVTM, ANQGSEA. The V and J ends lost 3 bases and 2 bases respectively, with 4 bases between them. There are 11 residues in the CDR3. Drawing the rest from reference TRBV29-1 and TRBJ2-5, the complete variable domain is SAVISQKPSRDICQRGTSLTIQCQVDSQVTMMFWYRQQPGQSLTLIATANQGSEATYESGFVIDKFPISRPNLTFSTLTVSNMSPEDSSIYLCSVDTQETQYFGPGTRLLVL.

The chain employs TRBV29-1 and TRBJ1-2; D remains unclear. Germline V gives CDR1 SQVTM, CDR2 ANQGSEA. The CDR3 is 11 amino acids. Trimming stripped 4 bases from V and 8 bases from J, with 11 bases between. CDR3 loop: CSVGSDAGYTF. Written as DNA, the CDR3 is TGCAGCGTTGGCAGCGACGCGGGCTACACCTTC.

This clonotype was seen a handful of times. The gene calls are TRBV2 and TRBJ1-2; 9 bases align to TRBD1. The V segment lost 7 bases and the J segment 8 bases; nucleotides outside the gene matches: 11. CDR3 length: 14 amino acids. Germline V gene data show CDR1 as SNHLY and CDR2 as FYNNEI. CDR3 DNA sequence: TGTGCCAGCACTCCGGACAGGGGACTACTCGGCTACACCTTC. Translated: CASTPDRGLLGYTF.

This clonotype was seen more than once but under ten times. The CDR3 loop reads CASSQGVAGIFEQYF. The DNA for the CDR3 is TGTGCCAGCAGCCAAGGAGTCGCGGGTATATTCGAGCAGTACTTC. This chain links TRBV4-2 with TRBJ2-7, with a possible D match to TRBD2 (5 bases). V lost 1 base and J lost 6, with 16 bases in between. CDR3 length: 15 amino acids. CDR1 is LGHNA, CDR2 YNFKEQ, per germline.

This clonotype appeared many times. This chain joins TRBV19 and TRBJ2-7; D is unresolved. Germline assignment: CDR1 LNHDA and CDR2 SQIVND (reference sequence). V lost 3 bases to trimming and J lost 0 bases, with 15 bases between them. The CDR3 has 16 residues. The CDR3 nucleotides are TGTGCCAGTAGTATCGGCGGTTCCACCAGCTCCTACGAGCAGTACTTC. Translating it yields CASSIGGSTSSYEQYF.